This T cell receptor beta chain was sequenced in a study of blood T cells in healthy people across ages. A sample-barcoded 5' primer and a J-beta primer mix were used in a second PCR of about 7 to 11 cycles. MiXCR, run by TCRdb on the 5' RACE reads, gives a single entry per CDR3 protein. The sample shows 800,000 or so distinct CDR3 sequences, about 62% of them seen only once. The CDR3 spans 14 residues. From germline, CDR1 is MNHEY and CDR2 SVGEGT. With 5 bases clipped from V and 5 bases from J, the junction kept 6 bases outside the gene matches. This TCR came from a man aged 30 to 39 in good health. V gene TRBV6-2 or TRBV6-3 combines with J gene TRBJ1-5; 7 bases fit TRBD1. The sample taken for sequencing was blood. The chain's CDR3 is CASSDGTEHQPQHF. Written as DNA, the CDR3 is TGTGCCAGCAGTGATGGGACAGAGCATCAGCCCCAGCATTTT.